This T cell receptor (beta chain) was sequenced in a study of control samples from healthy donors and cancer patients. TCRdb keeps only in-frame clones here, not all; method: immunoSEQ multiplex PCR. Of some 150,000 clones in the sample, approximately 94% were seen once. Per the germline V gene, CDR1 is LNHDA and CDR2 is SQIVND (reference sequence). With 5 bases removed from V and 0 bases from J, the gap between germline ends came to 10 bases. CDR3 length: 14 amino acids. The receptor comes from a man between 60 and 75 years old with colorectal cancer. The chain couples TRBV19 to TRBJ2-5; maybe TRBD1 (5 bases). Material for sequencing was PBMCs. The CDR3 nucleotides are TGTGCCAGTAGTGGTATACAGGACCAAGAGACCCAGTACTTC. It specifies CASSGIQDQETQYF.